The entry below gives a single T cell receptor (beta chain) sequence along with its context. Its antigen is as yet unknown. At one of its ends the junction is not consistent with the germline gene, which may arise from a read error. Molecules of cDNA were individually given unique molecular identifiers that were attached to them. Each CDR3 protein gets one entry after TCRdb re-called the 5' RACE reads with MiXCR. The repertoire holds about 64,000 distinct CDR3 sequences, with around 20% as singletons. CDR3 length equals 15 residues. In germline, CDR1 is LNHNV, CDR2 YYDKDF (reference sequence). The entry originates in a study of early T cells in non-severe SARS-CoV-2 infection. At the level of the study: Sequencing input comprised bulk RNA from unsorted whole blood; chain pairing was not available.

Findings and caveats of the study: CD4 and private specificities were missed by VDJdb matching, which favored anti-spike CD8 responses.

The gene calls are TRBV15 and TRBJ1-3; D uncertain. This specimen was whole blood, taken at baseline. The clonotype comes from an adult who was a healthcare worker with PCR-confirmed SARS-CoV-2 infection or an uninfected control (not recorded which). CDR3 sequence: CATSRDLNSENTIYF. CDR3 nucleotide sequence: TGTGCCACCAGCAGAGATCTCAACTCTGAAAACACCATATATTTT.